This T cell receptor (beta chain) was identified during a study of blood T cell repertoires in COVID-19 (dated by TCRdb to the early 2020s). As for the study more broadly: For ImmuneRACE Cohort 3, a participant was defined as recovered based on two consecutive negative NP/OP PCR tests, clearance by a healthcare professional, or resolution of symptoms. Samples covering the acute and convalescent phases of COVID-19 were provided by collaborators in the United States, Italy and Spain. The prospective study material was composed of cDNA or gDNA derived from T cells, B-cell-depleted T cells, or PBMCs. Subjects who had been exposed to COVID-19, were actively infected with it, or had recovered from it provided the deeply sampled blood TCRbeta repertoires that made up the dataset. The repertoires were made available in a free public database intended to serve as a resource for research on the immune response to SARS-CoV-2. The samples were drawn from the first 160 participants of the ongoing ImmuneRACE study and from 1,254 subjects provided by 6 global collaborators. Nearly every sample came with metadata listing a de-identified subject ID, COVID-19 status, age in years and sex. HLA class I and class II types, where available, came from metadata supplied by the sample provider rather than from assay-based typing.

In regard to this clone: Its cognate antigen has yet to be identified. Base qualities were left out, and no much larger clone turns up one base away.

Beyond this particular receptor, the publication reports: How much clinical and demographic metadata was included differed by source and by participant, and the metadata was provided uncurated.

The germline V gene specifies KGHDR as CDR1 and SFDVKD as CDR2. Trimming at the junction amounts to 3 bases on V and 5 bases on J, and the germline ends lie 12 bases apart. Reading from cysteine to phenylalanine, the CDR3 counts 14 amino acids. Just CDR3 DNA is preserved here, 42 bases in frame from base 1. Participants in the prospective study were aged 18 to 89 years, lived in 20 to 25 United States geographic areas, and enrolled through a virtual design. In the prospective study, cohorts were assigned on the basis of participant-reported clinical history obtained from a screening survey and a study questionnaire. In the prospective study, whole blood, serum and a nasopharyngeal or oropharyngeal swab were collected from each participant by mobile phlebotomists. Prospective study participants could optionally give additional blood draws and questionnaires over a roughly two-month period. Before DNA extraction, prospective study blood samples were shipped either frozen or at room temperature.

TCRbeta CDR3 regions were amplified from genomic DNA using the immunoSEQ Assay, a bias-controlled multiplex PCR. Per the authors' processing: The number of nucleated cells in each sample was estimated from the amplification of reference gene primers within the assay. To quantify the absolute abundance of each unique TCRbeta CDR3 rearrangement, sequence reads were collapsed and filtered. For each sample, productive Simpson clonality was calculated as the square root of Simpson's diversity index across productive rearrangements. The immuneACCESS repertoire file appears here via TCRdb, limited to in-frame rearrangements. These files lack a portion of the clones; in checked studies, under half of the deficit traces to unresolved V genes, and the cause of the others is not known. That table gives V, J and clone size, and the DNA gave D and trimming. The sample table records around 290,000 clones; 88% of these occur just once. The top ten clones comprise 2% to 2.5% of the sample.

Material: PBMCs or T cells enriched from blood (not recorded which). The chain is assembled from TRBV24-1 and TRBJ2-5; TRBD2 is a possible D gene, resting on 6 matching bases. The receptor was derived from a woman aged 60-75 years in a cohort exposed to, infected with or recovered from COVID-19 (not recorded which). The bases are TGTGCCACCAGTGATGTGGGACTCGGGGAGACCCAGTACTTC. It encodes CATSDVGLGETQYF.